This TCR beta chain came from a study of blood T cell repertoires in COVID-19. Study-level information: Both acute and convalescent COVID-19 samples were obtained from the United States, Italy and Spain. PBMCs, B-cell-depleted T cells, or T cells were the source of the cDNA or gDNA that made up the material.

Original processing methods: Reference gene primer amplification gave estimated nucleated cell counts. Measured with immunoSEQ multiplex PCR; TCRdb has only the in-frame clones, and not every one. V, J and clone size are taken as reported in that table, and D and trimming were inferred from the DNA itself. Of about 74,000 clones listed, around four fifths are singletons. Germline-derived CDR1 and CDR2 are MNHNY and SVGAGI (reference sequence). The V end was cut by 2 bases, the J end by 5 bases, with 16 bases between. The CDR3 length is 15 residues. What was sequenced was peripheral blood. V gene TRBV6-6 combines with J gene TRBJ2-7; TRBD1 might be the D (6 bases). The TCR sequence derives from a man aged 70-80 years with acute or convalescent COVID-19. The CDR3 here is CASSYGGAIRDEQYF. Here the CDR3 DNA reads TGTGCCAGCAGTTACGGGGGCGCTATCAGGGACGAGCAGTACTTC.